This T cell receptor beta chain was found in a study of shared clonotypes between healthy human individuals. Study as a whole: Each donor's CD4 naive and CD4 memory cells filled three plates apiece, CD8 naive two, and CD8 memory one.

Study-wide findings and caveats: For sorted subsets, rarefaction showed incomplete sequencing despite large depth.

Splitting of each subset's genomic DNA was done evenly across several immunoSEQ plates. Some clones are missing from TCRdb's copy, which holds only in-frame ones; the method was immunoSEQ multiplex PCR. Of just over 2,000,000 clones listed, around 95% are singletons. This clone was seen just once. Its specificity is unknown. CDR1 is MNHNY and CDR2 is SVGAGI in the germline V gene (reference sequence). Trimming took 5 bases from V and 4 from J; bases not matched to a gene: 4. This CDR3 spans 14 amino acids. V usage is TRBV6-6 and J usage is TRBJ2-7, with 11 bases fitting TRBD2. This clonotype was obtained from a young man in good health. The specimen sequenced was naive CD4+ T cells sorted from blood. Noted subset: CD45RA+ positively selected. The CDR3 spells CASSIAGGMYEQYF. DNA of the CDR3: TGTGCCAGCAGTATAGCGGGAGGGATGTACGAGCAGTACTTC.